A single sample is the source of the 19 T cell receptor beta chains below, sequenced in a study of cytotoxic CD8 clonotypes in ibrutinib-treated CLL. Sequenced by immunoSEQ multiplex PCR; TCRdb stores in-frame clones only, minus some. The sample records fewer than 400,000 clones, 60% to 80% being singletons. The sequences come from PBMCs, collected after 36 months of ibrutinib treatment. These receptor sequences come from a human donor with chronic lymphocytic leukemia.

This chain connects TRBV7-8 to TRBJ2-4; 9 positions agree with TRBD1. The CDR3 covers 15 residues. V lost 5 bases, J lost 10 bases, and 12 bases stayed unmatched. Germline-derived CDR1 and CDR2 are SGHVS and FQNEAQ. CDR3: CASSPSSSGQGIQYF. The CDR3 bases are TGTGCCAGCAGCCCCTCAAGTTCGGGACAGGGAATTCAGTACTTC. Complete variable domain (other parts from reference TRBV7-8 and TRBJ2-4): GAGVSQSPRYKVAKRGQDVALRCDPISGHVSLFWYQQALGQGPEFLTYFQNEAQLDKSGLPSDRFFAERPEGSVSTLKIQRTQQEDSAVYLCASSPSSSGQGIQYFGAGTRLSVL.

The V gene is TRBV11-3, the J gene TRBJ2-5; weak D call: TRBD1 (7 bases). Trimming left V 3 bases short and J 4 bases short, with 18 bases between. CDR3 length equals 16 residues. Germline V gene sequence: CDR1 SGHNT, CDR2 YENEEA. CDR3 loop: CASSLGLGQGGETQYF. CDR3 nucleotides: TGTGCCAGCAGCTTGGGTCTGGGGCAGGGGGGAGAGACCCAGTACTTC. Looking up the rest from reference TRBV11-3 and TRBJ2-5 gives the full variable domain: EAGVVQSPRYKIIEKKQPVAFWCNPISGHNTLYWYLQNLGQGPELLIRYENEEAVDDSQLPKDRFSAERLKGVDSTLKIQPAELGDSAVYLCASSLGLGQGGETQYFGPGTRLLVL.

This chain links TRBV9 with TRBJ2-3; 7 bases agree with TRBD2. After removal of 3 bases from V and 1 base from J, the junction contained 8 bases not matched to a gene. Germline V lookup: CDR1 SGDLS, CDR2 YYNGEE. The CDR3 totals 16 residues. This CDR3 is CASSGMTSKRTDTQYF. The CDR3 DNA reads as TGTGCCAGCAGCGGAATGACTAGCAAACGCACAGATACGCAGTATTTT.

The J gene is TRBJ1-1, the V gene TRBV15, with D uncertain. Trimming cost V 4 bases and J 2 bases, with 14 bases left between them. CDR1 is LNHNV, CDR2 YYDKDF, per germline (reference sequence). The CDR3 extends over 15 amino acids. The CDR3 here is CATSTRRTDNTEAFF. The CDR3, as DNA: TGTGCCACCAGCACCCGCAGGACGGATAACACTGAAGCTTTCTTT.

The table lists this clone with a few counts. The chain carries TRBV28 and TRBJ2-5; no definite D call. Germline CDR1 and CDR2: MDHEN and SYDVKM. The CDR3 consists of 17 residues. The germline V and J ends were trimmed by 5 bases and 0 bases, with 19 bases remaining between them. CDR3: CASSRTRTLRNQETQYF. CDR3 sequence (DNA): TGTGCCAGCAGTCGGACCCGAACCTTGAGGAACCAAGAGACCCAGTACTTC.

The chain employs TRBV13 and TRBJ1-2; maybe TRBD1 (6 bases). The CDR3 is made up of 13 amino acids. Germline CDR1 reads PRHDT; CDR2 reads FYEKMQ (reference sequence). V dropped 1 base and J dropped 8 bases, with 11 bases sitting between them. As DNA, the CDR3 is TGTGCCAGCAGCTTAGTGTCAGGGGAGGGCTACACCTTC. It translates to CASSLVSGEGYTF.

The chain carries TRBV6-1 and TRBJ1-6; D is uncertain. Germline CDR1 and CDR2: MNHNS and SASEGT. V lost 0 bases to trimming and J lost 10 bases, with 10 bases between them. The CDR3 length is 14 residues. The CDR3 region has the DNA TGTGCCAGCAGTGAAGCCGGGTTCGGATCACCCCTCCACTTT. This translates into CASSEAGFGSPLHF.

Only a few counts were recorded for this clone. V usage is TRBV28 and J usage is TRBJ2-7, with a weak D call TRBD1 (6 bases). The CDR3 contains 15 residues. Trimming took off 7 bases at V and 3 bases at J, with 19 bases between the two ends. Germline-derived CDR1 and CDR2 are MDHEN and SYDVKM. The DNA of the CDR3 is TGTGCCAGCACTAAAGGGGACACCATCTTCTACGAGCAGTACTTC. The encoded protein is CASTKGDTIFYEQYF.

This sequence joins TRBV5-1 and TRBJ2-1; D is perhaps TRBD1 (6 bases). Trimming pared 0 bases from V and 4 bases from J, leaving 17 bases between. The CDR3 is made up of 17 amino acids. The germline CDR1 and CDR2 sequences are SGHRS and YFSETQ. The CDR3 here is CASSLATGHHFYNEQFF. The CDR3 DNA sequence: TGCGCCAGCAGCTTGGCGACGGGACACCACTTTTACAATGAGCAGTTCTTC.

The chain recombines TRBV9 with TRBJ2-3; D possibly matches TRBD1 or TRBD2 (5 bases each). V was clipped by 4 bases and J by 2 bases, with 14 bases between them. In germline, CDR1 is SGDLS, CDR2 YYNGEE. CDR3 length: 15 amino acids. The CDR3 loop is CASSPRGMDTDTQYF. The DNA for the CDR3 is TGTGCCAGCAGCCCCCGGGGCATGGACACAGATACGCAGTATTTT.

V gene TRBV7-2 combines with J gene TRBJ2-1; 9 positions agree with TRBD2. CDR3 length: 16 residues. Trimming at V came to 2 bases and at J to 7 bases, leaving 9 bases not matched to a gene. The germline CDR1 and CDR2 sequences are SGHTA and FQGNSA. Here the CDR3 DNA reads TGTGCCAGCAGCTTACGTCGCGGGAGCGGGGGGAATGAGCAGTTCTTC. It codes for CASSLRRGSGGNEQFF.

As to this clone: Other DNA sequences in this sample translate to the same CDR3. The genes are TRBV7-3 and TRBJ2-5; 9 nucleotides align to TRBD2. The V gene's germline CDR1 is SGHTA and CDR2 FQGTGA. This CDR3 has 15 amino acids. Trimming at V came to 1 base and at J to 5 bases, leaving 5 bases not matched to a gene. In DNA, the CDR3 is TGTGCCAGCAGCTTAAGGGGCCTAGCGGGGGAGACCCAGTACTTC. This gives the protein CASSLRGLAGETQYF.

The chain uses TRBV7-3 and TRBJ2-1, with a tentative D call TRBD1 (6 bases). Germline lookup yields CDR1 SGHTA and CDR2 FQGTGA. The CDR3 spans 16 residues. V lost 5 bases and J lost 0, with 14 bases in between. The CDR3 bases are TGTGCCAGCAGCCTAAAGGGGGTCCTCTCCTACAATGAGCAGTTCTTC. It translates to CASSLKGVLSYNEQFF.

The V call is TRBV19, the J call TRBJ2-6; D possibly corresponds to TRBD1 (6 bases). The germline V gene encodes CDR1 LNHDA and CDR2 SQIVND (reference sequence). The CDR3 consists of 16 residues. Trimming removed 3 bases at V and 0 bases at J, with 9 bases between. The chain's CDR3 is CASSMRTVSGANVLTF. CDR3 coding DNA: TGTGCCAGTAGTATGAGGACAGTCTCTGGGGCCAACGTCCTGACTTTC.

The chain has TRBV4-1 and TRBJ2-4; D gene unclear. The V gene's germline CDR1 is MGHRA and CDR2 YSYEKL. V dropped 3 bases and J dropped 0 bases, with 12 bases sitting between them. The CDR3 totals 16 residues. CDR3 region: CASSQLPRVAKNIQYF. CDR3 nucleotides: TGCGCCAGCAGCCAGCTCCCCCGAGTAGCCAAAAACATTCAGTACTTC.

The rearrangement uses TRBV25-1 and TRBJ1-2, with D hard to call. CDR3 length equals 15 residues. V lost 0 bases, J lost 2 bases, and 10 bases lay in between. The germline gives CDR1 MGHDK, CDR2 SYGVNS. The CDR3 coding sequence is TGTGCCAGCAGTGAATATGGTGGCAAGAACTATGGCTACACCTTC. This gives the protein CASSEYGGKNYGYTF.

The rearrangement joins TRBV7-2 to TRBJ2-4; D remains unclear. The CDR3 is made up of 11 amino acids. CDR1 SGHTA and CDR2 FQGNSA come from the germline V gene. V was pared by 3 bases and J by 6 bases, with 3 bases between. CDR3 in DNA: TGTGCCAGCAGCTTTCGAAACATTCAGTACTTC. Amino acid sequence: CASSFRNIQYF.

This clone was detected only a few times. The chain joins TRBV4-1 to TRBJ1-2; D uncertain. In germline, CDR1 is MGHRA, CDR2 YSYEKL. V lost 4 bases to trimming and J lost 2 bases, with 8 bases between them. The CDR3 sequence is 13 residues long. CDR3 DNA: TGCGCCAGCAGCCCGTCGGGCAACTATGGCTACACCTTC. Translating gives CASSPSGNYGYTF.

The rearrangement joins TRBV29-1 to TRBJ2-4; possibly TRBD2 for D (5 bases). V was pared by 7 bases and J by 3 bases, with 10 bases between. The CDR3 runs to 12 residues. From germline, CDR1 is SQVTM and CDR2 ANQGSEA. The CDR3 DNA follows: TGCAGCGCCGAGGCGGGCAAAAACATTCAGTACTTC. Translation: CSAEAGKNIQYF.